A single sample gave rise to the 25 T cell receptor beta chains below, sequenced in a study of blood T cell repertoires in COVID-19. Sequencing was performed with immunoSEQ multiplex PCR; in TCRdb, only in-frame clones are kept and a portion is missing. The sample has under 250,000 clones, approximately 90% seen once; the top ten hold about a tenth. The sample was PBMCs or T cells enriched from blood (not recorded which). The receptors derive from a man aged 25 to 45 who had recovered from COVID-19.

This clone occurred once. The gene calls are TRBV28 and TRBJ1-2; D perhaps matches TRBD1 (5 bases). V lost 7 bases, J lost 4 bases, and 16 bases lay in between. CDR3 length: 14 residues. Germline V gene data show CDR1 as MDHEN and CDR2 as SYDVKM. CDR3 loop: CASKPGGDGYGYTF. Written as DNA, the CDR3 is TGTGCCAGCAAACCCGGAGGGGACGGCTATGGCTACACCTTC.

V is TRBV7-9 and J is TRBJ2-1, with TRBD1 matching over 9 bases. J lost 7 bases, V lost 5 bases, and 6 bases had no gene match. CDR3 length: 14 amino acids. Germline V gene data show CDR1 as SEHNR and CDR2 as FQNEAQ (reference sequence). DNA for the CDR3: TGTGCCAGCAGCGGAGAGGACAGGGGAAATGAGCAGTTCTTC. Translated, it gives CASSGEDRGNEQFF.

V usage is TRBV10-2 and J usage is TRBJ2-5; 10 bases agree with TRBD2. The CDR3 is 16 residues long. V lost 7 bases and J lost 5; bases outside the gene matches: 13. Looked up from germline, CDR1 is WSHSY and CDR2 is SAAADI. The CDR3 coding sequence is TGCGCCAGCAAAGCCCTAGCGGGAGCTGTTGAGGAGACCCAGTACTTC. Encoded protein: CASKALAGAVEETQYF.

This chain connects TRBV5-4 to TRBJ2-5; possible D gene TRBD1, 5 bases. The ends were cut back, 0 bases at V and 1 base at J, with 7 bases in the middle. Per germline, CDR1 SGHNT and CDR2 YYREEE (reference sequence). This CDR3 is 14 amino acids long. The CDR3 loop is CASSLARVQETQYF. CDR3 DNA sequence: TGTGCCAGCAGCTTGGCCAGGGTCCAAGAGACCCAGTACTTC.

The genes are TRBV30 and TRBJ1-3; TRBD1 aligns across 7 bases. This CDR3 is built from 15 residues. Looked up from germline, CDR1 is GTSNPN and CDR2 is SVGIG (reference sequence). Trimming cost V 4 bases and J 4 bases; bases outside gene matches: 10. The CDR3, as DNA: TGTGCCTGGAAATACCCCGGGACAGCCGGAAACACCATATATTTT. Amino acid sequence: CAWKYPGTAGNTIYF.

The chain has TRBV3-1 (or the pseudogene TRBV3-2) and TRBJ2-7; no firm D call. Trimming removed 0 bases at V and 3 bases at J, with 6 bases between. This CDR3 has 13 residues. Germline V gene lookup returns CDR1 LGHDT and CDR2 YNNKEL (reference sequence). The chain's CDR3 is CASSQDRSYEQYF. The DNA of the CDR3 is TGTGCCAGCAGCCAAGATAGGAGCTACGAGCAGTACTTC.

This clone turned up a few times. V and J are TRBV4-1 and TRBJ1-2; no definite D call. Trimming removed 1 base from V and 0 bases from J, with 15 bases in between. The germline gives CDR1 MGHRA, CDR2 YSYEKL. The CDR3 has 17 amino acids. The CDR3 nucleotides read TGCGCCAGCAGCCAAGGCCGCGCCTATGGTACTAACTATGGCTACACCTTC. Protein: CASSQGRAYGTNYGYTF.

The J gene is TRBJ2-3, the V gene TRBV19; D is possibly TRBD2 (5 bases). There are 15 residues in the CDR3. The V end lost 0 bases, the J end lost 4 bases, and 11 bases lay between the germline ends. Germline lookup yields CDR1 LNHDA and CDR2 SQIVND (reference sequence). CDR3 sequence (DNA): TGTGCCAGTAGTATAGACCCGGGATCCCCAGATACGCAGTATTTT. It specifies CASSIDPGSPDTQYF.

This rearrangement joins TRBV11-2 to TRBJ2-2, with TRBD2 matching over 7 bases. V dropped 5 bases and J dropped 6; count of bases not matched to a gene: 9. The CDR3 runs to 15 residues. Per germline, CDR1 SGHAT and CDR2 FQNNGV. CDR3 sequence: CASSPFWGRAGELFF. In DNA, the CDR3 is TGTGCCAGCAGCCCCTTTTGGGGGAGGGCCGGGGAGCTGTTTTTT.

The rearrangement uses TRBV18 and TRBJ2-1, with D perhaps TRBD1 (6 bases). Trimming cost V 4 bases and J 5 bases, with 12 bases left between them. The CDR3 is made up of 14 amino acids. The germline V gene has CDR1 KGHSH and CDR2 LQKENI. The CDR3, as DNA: TGTGCCAGCTCACTCCGGGACAAAAACAATGAGCAGTTCTTC. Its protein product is CASSLRDKNNEQFF. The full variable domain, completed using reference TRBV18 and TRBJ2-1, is NAGVMQNPRHLVRRRGQEARLRCSPMKGHSHVYWYRQLPEEGLKFMVYLQKENIIDESGMPKERFSAEFPKEGPSILRIQQVVRGDSAAYFCASSLRDKNNEQFFGPGTRLTVL.

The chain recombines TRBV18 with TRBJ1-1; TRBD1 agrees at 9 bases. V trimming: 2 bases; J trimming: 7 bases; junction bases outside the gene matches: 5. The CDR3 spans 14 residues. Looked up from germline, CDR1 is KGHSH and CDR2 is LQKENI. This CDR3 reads CASSPLQGAGEAFF. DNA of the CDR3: TGTGCCAGCTCACCATTACAGGGGGCCGGTGAAGCTTTCTTT.

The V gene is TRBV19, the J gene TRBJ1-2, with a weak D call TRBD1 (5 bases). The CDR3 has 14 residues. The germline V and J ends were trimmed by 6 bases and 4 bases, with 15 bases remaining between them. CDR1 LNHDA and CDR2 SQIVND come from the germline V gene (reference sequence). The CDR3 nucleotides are TGTGCCAGTAGCCCAACGACAGTCCCCTATGGCTACACCTTC. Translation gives CASSPTTVPYGYTF.

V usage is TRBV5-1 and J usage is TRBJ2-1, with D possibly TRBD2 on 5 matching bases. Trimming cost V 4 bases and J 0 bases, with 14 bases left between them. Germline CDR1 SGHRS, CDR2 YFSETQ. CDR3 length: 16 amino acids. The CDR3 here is CASSPRAESSYNEQFF. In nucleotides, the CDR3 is TGCGCCAGCAGCCCGAGGGCGGAGAGCTCCTACAATGAGCAGTTCTTC.

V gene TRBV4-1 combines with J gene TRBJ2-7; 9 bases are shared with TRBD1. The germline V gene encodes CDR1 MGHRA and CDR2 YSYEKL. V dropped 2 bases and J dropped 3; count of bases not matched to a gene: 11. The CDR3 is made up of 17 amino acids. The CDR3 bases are TGCGCCAGCAGCCAAAAGGAGACAGGGGGTAACCACTACGAGCAGTACTTC. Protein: CASSQKETGGNHYEQYF.

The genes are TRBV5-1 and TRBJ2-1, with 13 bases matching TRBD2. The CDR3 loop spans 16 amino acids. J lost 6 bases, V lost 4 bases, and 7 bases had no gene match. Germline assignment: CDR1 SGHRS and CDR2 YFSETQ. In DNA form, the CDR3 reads TGCGCCAGCAGCCCTGGACTAGCGGGAGATTTCAATGAGCAGTTCTTC. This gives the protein CASSPGLAGDFNEQFF.

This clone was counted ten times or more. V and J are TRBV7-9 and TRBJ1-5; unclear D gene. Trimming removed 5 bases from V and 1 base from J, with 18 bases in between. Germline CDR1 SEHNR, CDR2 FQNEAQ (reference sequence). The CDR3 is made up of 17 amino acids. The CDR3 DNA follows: TGTGCCAGCAGCCCCCTGGAGGGTGGAATGAGCAATCAGCCCCAGCATTTT. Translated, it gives CASSPLEGGMSNQPQHF.

CDR3 coding DNA: TGTGCCAGCTCACCGGGTGGACAGTGGGGCTACACCTTC. Its protein product is CASSPGGQWGYTF. The chain couples TRBV18 to TRBJ1-2; possible D gene TRBD1, 6 bases. V lost 3 bases to trimming and J lost 8 bases, with 13 bases between them. Germline lookup yields CDR1 KGHSH and CDR2 LQKENI. This CDR3 spans 13 amino acids.

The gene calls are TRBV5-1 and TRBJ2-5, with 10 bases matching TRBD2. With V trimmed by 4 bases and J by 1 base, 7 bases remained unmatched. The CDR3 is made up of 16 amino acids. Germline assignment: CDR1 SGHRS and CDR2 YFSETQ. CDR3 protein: CASSVTLAGGQETQYF. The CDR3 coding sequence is TGCGCCAGCAGCGTCACATTAGCGGGGGGCCAAGAGACCCAGTACTTC. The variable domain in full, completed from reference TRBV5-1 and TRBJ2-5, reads KAGVTQTPRYLIKTRGQQVTLSCSPISGHRSVSWYQQTPGQGLQFLFEYFSETQRNKGNFPGRFSGRQFSNSRSEMNVSTLELGDSALYLCASSVTLAGGQETQYFGPGTRLLVL.

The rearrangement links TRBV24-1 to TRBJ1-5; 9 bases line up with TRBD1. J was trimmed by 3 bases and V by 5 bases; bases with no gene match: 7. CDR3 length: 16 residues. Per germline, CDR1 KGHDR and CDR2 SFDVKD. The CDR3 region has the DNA TGTGCCACCAGTGCGCAGGGACAGGGTCCCAATCAGCCCCAGCATTTT. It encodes CATSAQGQGPNQPQHF.

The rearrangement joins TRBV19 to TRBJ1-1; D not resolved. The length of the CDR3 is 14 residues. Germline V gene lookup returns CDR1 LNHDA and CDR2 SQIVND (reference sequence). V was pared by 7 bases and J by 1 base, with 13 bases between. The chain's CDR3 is CASTPRNGNTEAFF. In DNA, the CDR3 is TGTGCCAGTACCCCCCGTAACGGGAACACTGAAGCTTTCTTT.

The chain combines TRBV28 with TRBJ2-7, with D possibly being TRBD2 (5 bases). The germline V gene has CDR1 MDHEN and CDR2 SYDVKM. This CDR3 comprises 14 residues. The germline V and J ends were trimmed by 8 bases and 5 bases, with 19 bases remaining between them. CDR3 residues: CASSGGPTRHEQYF. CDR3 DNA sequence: TGTGCCAGCTCCGGCGGGCCTACACGGCACGAGCAGTACTTC.

Here the CDR3 reads CASLRGLNTGELFF. CDR3 bases: TGTGCCAGCCTACGGGGTTTGAACACCGGGGAGCTGTTTTTT. The chain links TRBV2 to TRBJ2-2; weak D call: TRBD2 (5 bases). V was cut by 8 bases and J by 1 base, with 11 bases left in between. Germline loops: CDR1 SNHLY, CDR2 FYNNEI. The CDR3 has 14 amino acids.

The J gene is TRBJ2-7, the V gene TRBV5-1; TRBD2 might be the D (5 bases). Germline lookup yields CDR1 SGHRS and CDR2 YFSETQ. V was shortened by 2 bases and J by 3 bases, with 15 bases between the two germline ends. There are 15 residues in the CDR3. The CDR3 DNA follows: TGCGCCAGCAGCTTCACAGCGGAATCTTACTACGAGCAGTACTTC. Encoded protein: CASSFTAESYYEQYF.

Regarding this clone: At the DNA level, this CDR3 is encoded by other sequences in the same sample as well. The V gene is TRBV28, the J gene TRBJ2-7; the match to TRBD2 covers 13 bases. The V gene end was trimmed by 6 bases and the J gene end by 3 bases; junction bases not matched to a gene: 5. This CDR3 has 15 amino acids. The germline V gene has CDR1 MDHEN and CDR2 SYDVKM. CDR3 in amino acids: CASSLRTSGSYEQYF. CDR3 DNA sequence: TGTGCCAGCAGCCTCAGGACTAGCGGGAGCTACGAGCAGTACTTC.

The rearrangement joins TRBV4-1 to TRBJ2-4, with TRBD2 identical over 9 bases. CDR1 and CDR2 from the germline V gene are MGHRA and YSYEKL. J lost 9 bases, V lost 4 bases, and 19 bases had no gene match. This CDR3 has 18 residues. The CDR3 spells CASSLPDRLAEEVSIQYF. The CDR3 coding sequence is TGCGCCAGCAGCCTCCCGGACAGACTAGCGGAGGAGGTTTCCATTCAGTACTTC.